Included here is one TCR beta chain sequence, with context. Germline and junction disagree at one end, which may indicate a read error. These data come from a study of CD8 T cells in Susac syndrome. Random hexamers were used to reverse transcribe the RNA input (roughly 0.5 to 1 ug). TCR beta CDR3 was amplified by immunoSEQ covering 54 Vbeta and 13 Jbeta. A single record per CDR3 protein comes from TCRdb applying MiXCR to the immunoSEQ multiplex PCR reads. The sample has around 180,000 distinct CDR3 sequences, 90% to 95% seen once. TEMRA cells were FACS-enriched and CD8+ and CD4+ T cells negatively isolated. The V gene's germline CDR1 is MNHNY and CDR2 SVGAGI (reference sequence). The CDR3 has 11 amino acids.

The genes are TRBV6-6 and TRBJ1-1; D not certain. What was sequenced was CD8+ T cells from PBMCs. The clonotype was recovered from a human donor with multiple sclerosis. DNA for the CDR3: TGTGCCAGCAGTTCTAGTCCCAGAGCGCTATTT. Translated: CASSSSPRALF.